This passage covers 24 T cell receptor beta chains from one sample sequenced in a study of T cell responses to AZD1222 COVID-19 vaccine. Sequenced by immunoSEQ multiplex PCR; TCRdb stores in-frame clones only, minus some. This sample has 85,000 to 90,000 clones, with 88% found just once. The sequences come from peripheral blood, collected on day 0 of AZD1222 vaccination. The receptor set was obtained from an adult in good health.

The chain is built from TRBV10-3 and TRBJ1-1, with 7 positions matching TRBD1. The CDR3 has 14 residues. CDR1 and CDR2 (germline): ENHRY, SYGVKD. Germline trimming cut 8 bases from V and 0 bases from J; bases unmatched to any gene: 6. CDR3 loop: CAIAQDRLNTEAFF. The CDR3 coding sequence is TGTGCCATCGCGCAGGACAGGTTGAACACTGAAGCTTTCTTT.

The chain uses TRBV19 and TRBJ2-7; D ambiguous. CDR1 and CDR2 (germline): LNHDA, SQIVND (reference sequence). The CDR3 runs 15 residues. The ends were cut back, 3 bases at V and 0 bases at J, with 12 bases in the middle. CDR3 bases: TGTGCCAGTAGTATCTCCGGGTCTAGCTCCTACGAGCAGTACTTC. This encodes CASSISGSSSYEQYF. Full variable domain (outside the CDR3, taken from reference TRBV19 and TRBJ2-7): DGGITQSPKYLFRKEGQNVTLSCEQNLNHDAMYWYRQDPGQGLRLIYYSQIVNDFQKGDIAEGYSVSREKKESFPLTVTSAQKNPTAFYLCASSISGSSSYEQYFGPGTRLTVT.

CDR3 bases: TGTGCCAGCAGTTTTCTCCGGGACAGGGCCGGGGAGCTGTTTTTT. This codes for CASSFLRDRAGELFF. The chain joins TRBV28 to TRBJ2-2, with TRBD1 identical over 9 bases. The CDR3 length is 15 residues. Germline CDR1 is MDHEN and CDR2 is SYDVKM. V shed 3 bases and J 6 bases; nucleotides not matched to a gene: 5.

In this sample, this clone turned up once. V and J are TRBV23-1 and TRBJ1-5; 7 bases agree with TRBD1. TRBV23-1 is an ORF for which the function is uncertain. J was trimmed by 5 bases and V by 2 bases; bases with no gene match: 3. The CDR3 is made up of 14 amino acids. This CDR3 is CASSQPDRDQPQHF. CDR3 in DNA: TGCGCCAGCAGTCAACCTGACAGGGATCAGCCCCAGCATTTT.

This chain joins TRBV7-9 and TRBJ1-1; TRBD1 matches at 10 bases. Per the germline V gene, CDR1 is SEHNR and CDR2 is FQNEAQ (reference sequence). This CDR3 spans 13 amino acids. V was pared by 10 bases and J by 3 bases, with 5 bases of the junction left unmatched. CDR3 coding DNA: TGTGCCACGAGAGGACAGGGGGACACTGAAGCTTTCTTT. It is translated as CATRGQGDTEAFF.

The gene calls are TRBV19 and TRBJ2-1; 9 nucleotides align to TRBD2. V was clipped by 1 base and J by 6 bases; unmatched bases: 4. In germline, CDR1 is LNHDA, CDR2 SQIVND (reference sequence). The CDR3 extends over 15 amino acids. The CDR3 here is CASSIVAGEANEQFF. The CDR3 DNA sequence: TGTGCCAGTAGTATAGTAGCGGGAGAAGCCAATGAGCAGTTCTTC.

CDR3: CASSLSTGMNTEAFF. The CDR3 DNA sequence: TGTGCCAGCAGCTTGTCAACAGGTATGAACACTGAAGCTTTCTTT. This sequence joins TRBV5-4 and TRBJ1-1; possibly TRBD1 for D (5 bases). Germline V gene data show CDR1 as SGHNT and CDR2 as YYREEE (reference sequence). CDR3 length: 15 residues. V was shortened by 1 base and J by 0 bases, with 10 bases between the two germline ends.

V gene TRBV19 combines with J gene TRBJ1-5, with 10 bases matching TRBD1. J was trimmed by 7 bases and V by 7 bases; bases with no gene match: 10. The CDR3 length is 15 residues. The V gene's germline CDR1 is LNHDA and CDR2 SQIVND (reference sequence). The CDR3 is CASTTVGTGVQPQHF. The CDR3 nucleotides are TGTGCCAGTACCACCGTTGGGACAGGGGTCCAGCCCCAGCATTTT.

The chain links TRBV7-9 to TRBJ2-2; 7 bases fit TRBD1. V dropped 5 bases and J dropped 7; count of bases not matched to a gene: 10. This CDR3 is 15 amino acids long. The germline V gene encodes CDR1 SEHNR and CDR2 FQNEAQ (reference sequence). The CDR3 region has the DNA TGTGCCAGCAGCCCTCAGACAGGGAATAACGGGGAGCTGTTTTTT. Protein sequence: CASSPQTGNNGELFF.

The chain links TRBV4-1 to TRBJ2-5, with D perhaps TRBD1 (6 bases). This CDR3 spans 14 amino acids. In germline, CDR1 is MGHRA, CDR2 YSYEKL. Trimming left V 4 bases short and J 1 base short, with 10 bases between. CDR3 bases: TGCGCCAGCAGCCTTCGACAGGTCCAAGAGACCCAGTACTTC. This gives the protein CASSLRQVQETQYF.

This chain uses TRBV28 with TRBJ1-2; 7 bases align to TRBD1. The CDR3 runs to 12 residues. Germline assignment: CDR1 MDHEN and CDR2 SYDVKM. J lost 5 bases, V lost 6 bases, and 3 bases had no gene match. CDR3 sequence reads: CASSRGQYGYTF. CDR3 coding DNA: TGTGCCAGCAGCCGGGGACAGTATGGCTACACCTTC.

This chain joins TRBV11-3 and TRBJ2-3; D is uncertain. Looked up from germline, CDR1 is SGHNT and CDR2 is YENEEA. The V gene lost 4 bases and the J gene lost 0 bases, with 14 bases spanning the gap. CDR3 length: 16 amino acids. The CDR3 sequence is CASSSGKWASTDTQYF. Written as DNA, the CDR3 is TGTGCCAGCAGCTCGGGCAAGTGGGCTAGCACAGATACGCAGTATTTT.

This clone was seen many times. The rearrangement links TRBV19 to TRBJ1-5; 7 nucleotides line up with TRBD1. The CDR3 totals 17 residues. With V trimmed by 5 bases and J by 0 bases, 10 bases remained unmatched. Germline V CDR1 and CDR2: LNHDA, SQIVND (reference sequence). The CDR3 loop reads CASSSGPGGYSNQPQHF. For the CDR3, the DNA is TGTGCCAGTAGTTCTGGGCCAGGGGGGTATAGCAATCAGCCCCAGCATTTT.

This rearrangement joins TRBV7-9 to TRBJ1-1, with D unclear. Germline CDR1 and CDR2: SEHNR and FQNEAQ (reference sequence). Trimming stripped 5 bases from V and 2 bases from J, with 15 bases between. This CDR3 region has 15 residues. CDR3 amino acids: CASSLGRAPNTEAFF. The DNA of the CDR3 is TGTGCCAGCAGCCTAGGACGGGCCCCCAACACTGAAGCTTTCTTT. The full variable domain, with the rest looked up from reference TRBV7-9 and TRBJ1-1, is DTGVSQNPRHKITKRGQNVTFRCDPISEHNRLYWYRQTLGQGPEFLTYFQNEAQLEKSRLLSDRFSAERPKGSFSTLEIQRTEQGDSAMYLCASSLGRAPNTEAFFGQGTRLTVV.

V and J are TRBV5-6 and TRBJ2-7; D remains ambiguous. Germline V lookup: CDR1 SGHDT, CDR2 YYEEEE. This CDR3 region has 15 residues. Deletions cut 4 bases from V and 0 bases from J, with 14 bases between. The CDR3 coding sequence is TGTGCCAGCAGCCACGACGGAGAAGGCTCCTACGAGCAGTACTTC. Translation: CASSHDGEGSYEQYF. The full variable domain, completed using reference TRBV5-6 and TRBJ2-7, is DAGVTQSPTHLIKTRGQQVTLRCSPKSGHDTVSWYQQALGQGPQFIFQYYEEEERQRGNFPDRFSGHQFPNYSSELNVNALLLGDSALYLCASSHDGEGSYEQYFGPGTRLTVT.

The chain uses TRBV10-3 and TRBJ2-7; D possibly corresponds to TRBD1 (5 bases). The CDR3 is made up of 14 amino acids. V shed 4 bases and J shed 2 bases, with 12 bases lying between them. From germline, CDR1 is ENHRY and CDR2 SYGVKD. In DNA form, the CDR3 reads TGTGCCATCAGTGGACAGCCCCTTACCTACGAGCAGTACTTC. This translates into CAISGQPLTYEQYF.

V is TRBV10-3 and J is TRBJ2-5; the D gene is possibly TRBD1 (5 bases). The germline V and J ends were trimmed by 2 bases and 1 base, with 5 bases remaining between them. Germline V lookup: CDR1 ENHRY, CDR2 SYGVKD. The CDR3 runs to 13 residues. The CDR3 loop reads CAISETGQETQYF. CDR3 coding DNA: TGTGCCATCAGTGAGACAGGCCAAGAGACCCAGTACTTC.

The chain uses TRBV28 and TRBJ2-3; D ambiguous. The CDR3 has 11 amino acids. The V gene's germline CDR1 is MDHEN and CDR2 SYDVKM. The ends were cut back, 3 bases at V and 3 bases at J, with 1 base in the middle. The CDR3, as DNA: TGTGCCAGCAGTTTTACAGATACGCAGTATTTT. Residues: CASSFTDTQYF.

This chain uses TRBV9 with TRBJ2-5; the match to TRBD2 covers 7 bases. Trimming removed 0 bases from V and 2 bases from J; junction bases left unmatched: 7. This CDR3 spans 16 amino acids. The germline V gene encodes CDR1 SGDLS and CDR2 YYNGEE. The CDR3 spells CASSVATSASQETQYF. CDR3 bases: TGTGCCAGCAGCGTAGCTACTAGCGCCTCTCAAGAGACCCAGTACTTC.

This rearrangement joins TRBV7-8 to TRBJ2-6, with 10 positions matching TRBD1. Germline V lookup: CDR1 SGHVS, CDR2 FQNEAQ. The CDR3 runs 16 residues. Unmatched junction bases numbered 3, after V lost 5 bases and J lost 2 bases. For the CDR3, the DNA is TGTGCCAGCAGCGACGGGACAGGGGCTGGGGCCAACGTCCTGACTTTC. Its protein is CASSDGTGAGANVLTF.

The gene calls are TRBV27 and TRBJ1-2; D gene ambiguous. The CDR3 length is 14 residues. V lost 6 bases and J lost 0, with 11 bases in between. The V gene's germline CDR1 is MNHEY and CDR2 SMNVEV (reference sequence). The CDR3 region is CASSRTVANYGYTF. CDR3 DNA: TGTGCCAGCAGCCGGACGGTAGCTAACTATGGCTACACCTTC.

The genes are TRBV6-1 and TRBJ1-3; no reliable D call. The V end was cut by 0 bases, the J end by 4 bases, with 13 bases between. The CDR3 has 16 amino acids. Germline-derived CDR1 and CDR2 are MNHNS and SASEGT. CDR3 sequence: CASSEAPTLIGNTIYF. The CDR3 nucleotides read TGTGCCAGCAGTGAAGCGCCGACACTCATCGGAAACACCATATATTTT.

This clone was observed a handful of times. The chain is built from TRBV4-1 and TRBJ1-1; D is undetermined. V was pared by 1 base and J by 2 bases, with 14 bases between. The CDR3 is made up of 16 amino acids. Germline V gene sequence: CDR1 MGHRA, CDR2 YSYEKL. DNA of the CDR3: TGCGCCAGCAGCCAAGTGGAAGGGTACCATAACACTGAAGCTTTCTTT. Its protein product is CASSQVEGYHNTEAFF.

The table lists this clone with a count of one. The chain is built from TRBV5-1 and TRBJ2-3; 11 positions agree with TRBD2. Losses at the gene ends were 0 bases for V and 6 bases for J; bases not matched to a gene: 6. CDR1 is SGHRS, CDR2 YFSETQ, per germline. This CDR3 region has 16 residues. The CDR3 nucleotides read TGCGCCAGCAGCTTGGAGCTAGCGGGAGGCCCGGATACGCAGTATTTT. This encodes CASSLELAGGPDTQYF.